This TCR beta chain was sequenced in a study of cytotoxic CD8 clonotypes in ibrutinib-treated CLL. The overall study: There were about 12 relapsed/refractory patients and about 15 treatment-naive patients, and 17 to 18 were IGHV unmutated. The study, taken as a whole, reports: The study found public clonotypes uncommon, contracting or stable on treatment. Clonality increased at ibrutinib response, then returned toward baseline at progression.

This clone was counted a single time. The target antigen is unknown. The method was immunoSEQ multiplex PCR; TCRdb's version includes in-frame clones alone and lacks a portion of them. The sample yields about 200,000 clones, over 65% seen once. The CDR3 length is 12 residues. Germline CDR1 and CDR2: MNHEY and SMNVEV (reference sequence). V was shortened by 5 bases and J by 2 bases, with 7 bases between the two germline ends. The starting material was PBMCs, obtained after 12 months of ibrutinib treatment. The origin of this receptor is a human donor with chronic lymphocytic leukemia. This chain uses TRBV27 with TRBJ2-7; D is undetermined. Here the CDR3 reads CASSPGTYEQYF. The CDR3, as DNA: TGTGCCAGCAGTCCCGGCACCTACGAGCAGTACTTC.